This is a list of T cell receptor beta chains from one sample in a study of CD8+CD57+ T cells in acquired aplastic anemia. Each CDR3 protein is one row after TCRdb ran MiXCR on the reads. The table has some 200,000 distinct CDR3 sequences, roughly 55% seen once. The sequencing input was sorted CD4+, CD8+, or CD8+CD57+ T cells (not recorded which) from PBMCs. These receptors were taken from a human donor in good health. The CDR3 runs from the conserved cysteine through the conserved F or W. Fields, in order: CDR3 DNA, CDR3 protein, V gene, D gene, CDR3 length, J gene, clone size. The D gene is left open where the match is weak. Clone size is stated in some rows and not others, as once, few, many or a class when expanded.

TGTGCCAGCAGTGAGGGGGACAGGGGCACAGATACGCAGTATTTT,CASSEGDRGTDTQYF,TRBV2,TRBD1,15,TRBJ2-3,few
TGTGCCAGCAGTTCCGTCAGGTACGAGCAGTACTTC,CASSSVRYEQYF,TRBV12-3/TRBV12-4,.,12,TRBJ2-7,few
TGTGCCAGCAGTTTAGGGGGAAACAATCAGCCCCAGCATTTT,CASSLGGNNQPQHF,TRBV12-3/TRBV12-4,.,14,TRBJ1-5,.
TGTGCCAGCAGCCAAGGGACTAGCGGGGGTAACGAGCAGTACTTC,CASSQGTSGGNEQYF,TRBV7-6,TRBD2,15,TRBJ2-7,many
TGTGCCAGCAGCAGCCCGGGACAGGGAGATCAGCCCCAGCATTTT,CASSSPGQGDQPQHF,TRBV7-6,TRBD1,15,TRBJ1-5,few
TGCAGTGCTAGTTATCAGGGTATGGGCACTGAAGCTTTCTTT,CSASYQGMGTEAFF,TRBV20-1,.,14,TRBJ1-1,many
TGCGCCAGCAGCTTCGGGGGAGACTACTATGGCTACACCTTC,CASSFGGDYYGYTF,TRBV5-1,.,14,TRBJ1-2,many
TGCAGCCAAGTCGGGACTCCTCTAGGCGAGCAGTACTTC,CSQVGTPLGEQYF,TRBV29-1,.,13,TRBJ2-7,once
TGTGCCAGCAGCCTGGCTCAGGGGGCGCGGTTCGATGAGCAGTATTTT,CASSLAQGARFDEQYF,TRBV7-3,TRBD1,16,TRBJ2-3,.
TGCAGCGTTGAAGATTTGACAGGATCCACAGATACGCAGTATTTT,CSVEDLTGSTDTQYF,TRBV29-1,.,15,TRBJ2-3,.
TGTGCCAGCAGCGCCACAGGGGGAGGCTCACCCCTCCACTTT,CASSATGGGSPLHF,TRBV9,TRBD1,14,TRBJ1-6,.
TGTGCCAGCAGGACTTCGGGTAGCACAGATACGCAGTATTTT,CASRTSGSTDTQYF,TRBV12-3/TRBV12-4,.,14,TRBJ2-3,.
TGTGCCAGCAGTTTCGTACTAGCGGGGGATACGCAGTATTTT,CASSFVLAGDTQYF,TRBV12-3/TRBV12-4,TRBD2,14,TRBJ2-3,.
TGTGCCAGCAGCTTAGGGGTTGGCATTGAGCCCCAGCATTTT,CASSLGVGIEPQHF,TRBV7-2,.,14,TRBJ1-5,.
TGCGCCAGCAGCCAGGACGACAGGGGGCCGGCCTACGAGCAGTACTTC,CASSQDDRGPAYEQYF,TRBV4-1,TRBD1,16,TRBJ2-7,.
TGTGCCACCAGTGACCGACAGGGAGTAGGGGAGCAGTTCTTC,CATSDRQGVGEQFF,TRBV24-1,TRBD1,14,TRBJ2-1,.
TGCGCCAGCAGCACGGGACAGCCAAACTACGAGCAGTACTTC,CASSTGQPNYEQYF,TRBV5-1,TRBD1,14,TRBJ2-7,.
TGTGCCAGCAGCTACCCAGGGACCTACGAGCAGTACTTC,CASSYPGTYEQYF,TRBV7-6,.,13,TRBJ2-7,once
TGCGCCAGCAGGTACAGGGTATTAACTGAAGCTTTCTTT,CASRYRVLTEAFF,TRBV4-3,.,13,TRBJ1-1,many
TGCAGTGCTGCGGGGGCCAACGTCCTGACTTTC,CSAAGANVLTF,TRBV20-1,.,11,TRBJ2-6,.
TGTGCCACCAGTGATCCTAGGTGGCAGGGGGGGTACACCGGGGAGCTGTTTTTT,CATSDPRWQGGYTGELFF,TRBV24-1,.,18,TRBJ2-2,many
TGTGCCAGTACCGCCGGGACAGGGGTTGAAGAGACCCAGTACTTC,CASTAGTGVEETQYF,TRBV19,TRBD1,15,TRBJ2-5,.
TGTGCCAGCAGCCGAACGGGAAAGTGGGACTACGAGCAGTACTTC,CASSRTGKWDYEQYF,TRBV7-3,.,15,TRBJ2-7,many
TGCGCCAGCAGCCAAGTGGGACATGGGTACGAGCAGTACTTC,CASSQVGHGYEQYF,TRBV4-1,.,14,TRBJ2-7,.
TGCAGTGCTCCAGAGATTGGGACAGGGACCTATGGCTACACCTTC,CSAPEIGTGTYGYTF,TRBV20-1,TRBD1,15,TRBJ1-2,.
TGTGCCAGCAGCCCTGGACAGGGTAAGAACACTGAAGCTTTCTTT,CASSPGQGKNTEAFF,TRBV7-2,TRBD1,15,TRBJ1-1,.
TGCGCCAGCAGCTTGGGACAGGGGCCGGCCTACGAGCAGTACTTC,CASSLGQGPAYEQYF,TRBV5-1,TRBD1,15,TRBJ2-7,.
TGTGCCAGCGGCGTAGAGGGAGGTGAGCAGTTCTTC,CASGVEGGEQFF,TRBV2,.,12,TRBJ2-1,few
TGTGCCAGCCTACAGGGAGCGGAAAGCAATCAGCCCCAGCATTTT,CASLQGAESNQPQHF,TRBV19,.,15,TRBJ1-5,once
TGTGCCAGCAGCTTGAGGGTAGTGGAGCCCCAGCATTTT,CASSLRVVEPQHF,TRBV7-8,.,13,TRBJ1-5,.
TGTGCCAGTAGTATAGCTGGGGGGGGCCACAATGAGCAGTTCTTC,CASSIAGGGHNEQFF,TRBV19,.,15,TRBJ2-1,many
TGTGCCAGCAGGATCGACAGCCTTGAAGCTTTCTTT,CASRIDSLEAFF,TRBV2,.,12,TRBJ1-1,.